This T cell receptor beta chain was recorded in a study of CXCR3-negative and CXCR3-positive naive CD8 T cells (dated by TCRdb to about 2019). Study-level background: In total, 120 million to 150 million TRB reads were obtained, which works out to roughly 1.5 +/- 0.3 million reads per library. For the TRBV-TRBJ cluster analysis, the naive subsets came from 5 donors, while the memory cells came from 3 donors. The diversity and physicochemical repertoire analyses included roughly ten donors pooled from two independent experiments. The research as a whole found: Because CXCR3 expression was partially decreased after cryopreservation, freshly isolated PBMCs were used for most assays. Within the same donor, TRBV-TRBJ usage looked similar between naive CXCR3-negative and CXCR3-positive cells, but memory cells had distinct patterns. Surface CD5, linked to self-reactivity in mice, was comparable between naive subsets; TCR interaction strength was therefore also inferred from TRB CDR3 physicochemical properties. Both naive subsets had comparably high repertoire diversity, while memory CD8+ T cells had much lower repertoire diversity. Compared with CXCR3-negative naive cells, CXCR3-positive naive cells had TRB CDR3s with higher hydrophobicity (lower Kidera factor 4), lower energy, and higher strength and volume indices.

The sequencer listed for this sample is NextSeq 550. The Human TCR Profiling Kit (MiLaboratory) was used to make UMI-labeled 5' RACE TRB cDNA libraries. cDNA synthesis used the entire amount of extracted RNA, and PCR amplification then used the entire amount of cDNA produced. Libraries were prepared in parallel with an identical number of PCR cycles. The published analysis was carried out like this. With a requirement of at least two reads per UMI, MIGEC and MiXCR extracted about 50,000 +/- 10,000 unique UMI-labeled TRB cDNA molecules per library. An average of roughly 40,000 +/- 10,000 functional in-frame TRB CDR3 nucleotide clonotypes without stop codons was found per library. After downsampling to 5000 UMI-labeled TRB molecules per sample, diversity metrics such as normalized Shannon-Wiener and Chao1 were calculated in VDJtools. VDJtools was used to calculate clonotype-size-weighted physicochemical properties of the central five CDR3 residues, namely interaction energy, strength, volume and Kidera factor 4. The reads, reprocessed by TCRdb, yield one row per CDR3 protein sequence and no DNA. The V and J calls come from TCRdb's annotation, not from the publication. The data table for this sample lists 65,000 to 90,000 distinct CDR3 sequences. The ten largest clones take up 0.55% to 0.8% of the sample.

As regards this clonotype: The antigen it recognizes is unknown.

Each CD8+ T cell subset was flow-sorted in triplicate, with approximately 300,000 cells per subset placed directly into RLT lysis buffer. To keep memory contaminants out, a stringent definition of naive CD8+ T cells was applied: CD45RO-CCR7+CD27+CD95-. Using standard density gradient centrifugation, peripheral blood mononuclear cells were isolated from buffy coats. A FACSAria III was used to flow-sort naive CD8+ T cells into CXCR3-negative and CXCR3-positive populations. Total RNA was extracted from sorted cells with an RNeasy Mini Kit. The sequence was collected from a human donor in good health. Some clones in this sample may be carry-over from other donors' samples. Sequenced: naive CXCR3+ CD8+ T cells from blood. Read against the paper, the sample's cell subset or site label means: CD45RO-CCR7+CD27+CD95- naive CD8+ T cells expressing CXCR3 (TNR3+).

The CDR3 corresponds to CATSTGVGNEQFF. Recombination joined TRBV15 with TRBJ2-1; TCRdb lists TRBD1, though no DNA is available to test this call. From the germline V gene (reference sequence), CDR1 is LNHNV and CDR2 is YYDKDF. The CDR3 contains 13 residues, cysteine and phenylalanine counted. This entry has no DNA.